The rows below give T cell receptor beta chains drawn from one sample of a study of T cells in Graves' hyperthyroidism and ophthalmopathy. TCRdb reprocessed the multiplex PCR reads via MiXCR and lists one record per CDR3 protein. Of approximately 610,000 distinct CDR3 sequences in the sample, over 12% were seen once. Material: blood. These receptors all stem from a middle-aged woman with Graves' ophthalmopathy. Each CDR3 is given with its conserved first and last residue. A D gene is named only where the DNA matches it firmly. Clone size is shown for a subset of rows, as once, few, many or a class of expanded clone.

D: .; V: TRBV6-1; J: TRBJ2-6; size: many; DNA: TGTGCCAGCAGGCAACAGAGCTCTGGGGCCAACGTCCTGACTTTC; CDR3: CASRQQSSGANVLTF
D: .; V: TRBV30; J: TRBJ1-1; size: many; DNA: TGTGCCTGGAGCCCTGCTTGGGCCACTGAAGCTTTCTTT; CDR3: CAWSPAWATEAFF
D: .; V: TRBV14; J: TRBJ1-2; size: many; DNA: TGTGCCAGCAGCCAAGAGGCATACTATGGCTACACCTTC; CDR3: CASSQEAYYGYTF
D: .; V: TRBV29-1; J: TRBJ2-2; size: .; DNA: TGCAGCGTTGTCGGCGGAAACACCGGGGAGCTGTTTTTT; CDR3: CSVVGGNTGELFF
D: .; V: TRBV20-1; J: TRBJ1-2; size: many; DNA: TGCAGTGCTGTAGCTGGGACGAACTATGGCTACACCTTC; CDR3: CSAVAGTNYGYTF
D: .; V: TRBV28; J: TRBJ2-7; size: many; DNA: TGTGCCAGCAGTCCCCCGTTGTATGAGCAGTACTTC; CDR3: CASSPPLYEQYF
D: TRBD2; V: TRBV9; J: TRBJ2-5; size: many; DNA: TGTGCCAGCAGCGTGGGGGCGACTAGCGGGACAATTGAGACCCAGTACTTC; CDR3: CASSVGATSGTIETQYF
D: .; V: TRBV30; J: TRBJ1-5; size: many; DNA: TGTGCCTGGAGTCCAGCAGGGAATAGCAATCAGCCCCAGCATTTT; CDR3: CAWSPAGNSNQPQHF
D: .; V: TRBV20-1; J: TRBJ1-2; size: many; DNA: TGCAGTGCTAGAGTCGGTCAAGGGGCTAACTATGGCTACACCTTC; CDR3: CSARVGQGANYGYTF
D: .; V: TRBV12-3/TRBV12-4; J: TRBJ2-2; size: many; DNA: TGTGCCAGCAGTTCGACCGACACCGGGGAGCTGTTTTTT; CDR3: CASSSTDTGELFF
D: .; V: TRBV12-3/TRBV12-4; J: TRBJ2-7; size: few; DNA: TGTGCCAGCAGCCCGGACGGGGAAGGTGAGCAGTACTTC; CDR3: CASSPDGEGEQYF
D: .; V: TRBV6-2/TRBV6-3; J: TRBJ2-7; size: many; DNA: TGTGCCAGCGTCAATGGGGCAGCCTTCTACGAGCAGTACTTC; CDR3: CASVNGAAFYEQYF
D: .; V: TRBV6-1; J: TRBJ2-7; size: many; DNA: TGTGCCACGGCGGGGCCAAGGGGCCAGTACTTC; CDR3: CATAGPRGQYF
D: .; V: TRBV12-5; J: TRBJ2-7; size: few; DNA: TGTGCTAGTGGTTTAGGAGGGGCCAACGAGCAGTACTTC; CDR3: CASGLGGANEQYF
D: TRBD1; V: TRBV2; J: TRBJ1-2; size: .; DNA: TGTGCCAGCAGTTCAGACAGGGAGTATGGCTACACCTTC; CDR3: CASSSDREYGYTF
D: .; V: TRBV6-5; J: TRBJ2-2; size: many; DNA: TGTGCCAGCAGTTACGACGTTAACACCGGGGAGCTGTTTTTT; CDR3: CASSYDVNTGELFF
D: .; V: TRBV27; J: TRBJ1-1; size: many; DNA: TGTGCCAGCAGTTTCTGGTCCAACACTGAAGCTTTCTTT; CDR3: CASSFWSNTEAFF
D: .; V: TRBV29-1; J: TRBJ1-1; size: .; DNA: TGCAGCCTCTGGGACACTGGGGACACTGAAGCTTTCTTT; CDR3: CSLWDTGDTEAFF
D: .; V: TRBV12-3/TRBV12-4; J: TRBJ1-1; size: many; DNA: TGTGCCAGCAGTCCTACAATGAACACTGAAGCTTTCTTT; CDR3: CASSPTMNTEAFF